This TCR beta chain stems from a study of blood T cell repertoires in COVID-19 (dated by TCRdb to the early 2020s). Describing the broader study: Samples covering the acute and convalescent phases of COVID-19 were provided by collaborators in the United States, Italy and Spain. The prospective study material was composed of cDNA or gDNA derived from T cells, B-cell-depleted T cells, or PBMCs. Deeply sampled blood TCRbeta repertoires from subjects exposed to, actively infected with, or recovered from COVID-19 were included in the dataset. A freely available public database, intended as a resource for researchers studying the immune response to SARS-CoV-2, is where the repertoires were released. Samples were obtained from the ongoing ImmuneRACE study (first 160 participants) and from over 1,000 subjects provided by 6 global collaborators. Nearly every sample came with metadata listing a de-identified subject ID, COVID-19 status, age in years and sex. Where HLA class I and class II types were available, the types were taken from metadata supplied by the sample provider, not from assay-based typing. The full study reports these points: Clinical and demographic metadata were provided uncurated, with the amount varying by source and participant.

Collaborating institutions collected whole blood in K2EDTA tubes following their own protocols. For TCRbeta analysis, collaborator samples were shipped as frozen whole blood, as isolated PBMCs, or as DNA extracted from either sample type. As to this clone: This receptor's antigen is unknown. No qualities accompany the bases; no much larger clone lies one base away.

TCRbeta CDR3 regions were amplified from genomic DNA using the immunoSEQ Assay, a bias-controlled multiplex PCR. The original pipeline was this. The number of nucleated cells in each sample was estimated from the amplification of reference gene primers within the assay. To quantify the absolute abundance of each unique TCRbeta CDR3 rearrangement, sequence reads were collapsed and filtered. For each sample, productive Simpson clonality was calculated as the square root of Simpson's diversity index across productive rearrangements. In its TCRdb copy, this immuneACCESS table keeps in-frame sequences only and misses some clones. Where compared with another copy, unresolved V genes explain less than half of these, and the others have no known cause. That table is the source of V, J and clone size, and D and trimming were worked out from the DNA. In this sample the table shows about 200,000 clones, approximately 85% of which occur a single time. Together, the top ten hold 3% to 4% of the sample.

CDR1 MNHEY and CDR2 SVGEGT are derived from the germline V gene. A distance of 14 bases separates the germline ends of V and J, which lose 0 bases and 0 bases respectively. From the cysteine up to the phenylalanine, the CDR3 has a length of 17 residues. The sequence is cut down to CDR3 DNA, 51 bases in frame from base 1. The sequenced sample was peripheral blood. The receptor was isolated from a man aged 55-75 years with acute or convalescent COVID-19. Recombination connected TRBV6-2 or TRBV6-3 to TRBJ1-1; the D gene is possibly TRBD1, with 6 bases matching. The CDR3 region: CASSYSGGARMNTEAFF. The sequence in DNA is TGTGCCAGCAGTTACTCAGGGGGGGCCCGCATGAACACTGAAGCTTTCTTT.